Listed below are T cell receptor beta chains from one sample, sequenced in a study of CD8 T cells in Susac syndrome. TCRdb analysed the immunoSEQ multiplex PCR reads with MiXCR anew, one entry per CDR3 protein. The sample has under 200,000 distinct CDR3 sequences; 94% are singletons. Sequencing used CD4+ T cells from PBMCs. The origin of the receptors is a human donor with Susac syndrome. Each CDR3 is given with its conserved first and last residue. A D gene is named only where the DNA matches it firmly. Some rows mark clone size as missing; the rest say once, few, many or name a class of expanded clone.

d_call: .
clone_size: .
v_call: TRBV20-1
j_call: TRBJ2-5
cdr3_aa: CSARDRVARETQYF
cdr3_nt: TGCAGTGCTAGAGATAGGGTAGCTCGAGAGACCCAGTACTTC

d_call: .
clone_size: .
v_call: TRBV4-3
j_call: TRBJ2-2
cdr3_aa: CASSQGITPTDEELFF
cdr3_nt: TGCGCCAGCAGCCAAGGGATTACTCCCACCGATGAGGAGCTGTTTTTT

d_call: TRBD1
clone_size: .
v_call: TRBV20-1
j_call: TRBJ1-2
cdr3_aa: CSAAGQGEYGYTF
cdr3_nt: TGCAGTGCGGCTGGACAGGGAGAATATGGCTACACCTTC

d_call: .
clone_size: .
v_call: TRBV6-4
j_call: TRBJ2-5
cdr3_aa: CASSARDQETQYF
cdr3_nt: TGTGCCAGCAGTGCCCGGGACCAAGAGACCCAGTACTTC

d_call: .
clone_size: .
v_call: TRBV30
j_call: TRBJ1-1
cdr3_aa: CAWSAVSEGAFF
cdr3_nt: TGTGCCTGGAGTGCAGTTAGCGAGGGAGCTTTCTTT

d_call: .
clone_size: .
v_call: TRBV9
j_call: TRBJ2-1
cdr3_aa: CASSAGTGSYNEQFF
cdr3_nt: TGTGCCAGCAGCGCCGGGACGGGCTCCTACAATGAGCAGTTCTTC

d_call: .
clone_size: .
v_call: TRBV20-1
j_call: TRBJ1-5
cdr3_aa: CSARGGAGQPQHF
cdr3_nt: TGCAGTGCTAGGGGGGGGGCTGGTCAGCCCCAGCATTTT

d_call: TRBD1
clone_size: once
v_call: TRBV19
j_call: TRBJ1-5
cdr3_aa: CASSLPPGQGYSPQHF
cdr3_nt: TGTGCCAGTAGTCTCCCCCCGGGACAGGGATATAGTCCCCAGCATTTT

d_call: .
clone_size: .
v_call: TRBV5-4
j_call: TRBJ2-5
cdr3_aa: CASRSEYQETQYF
cdr3_nt: TGTGCCAGCAGGTCAGAGTACCAAGAGACCCAGTACTTC

d_call: .
clone_size: .
v_call: TRBV25-1
j_call: TRBJ2-5
cdr3_aa: CASSVAGAETQYF
cdr3_nt: TGTGCCAGCAGTGTTGCAGGGGCAGAGACCCAGTACTTC

d_call: .
clone_size: .
v_call: TRBV12-3/TRBV12-4
j_call: TRBJ2-2
cdr3_aa: CASTGYTGELFF
cdr3_nt: TGTGCCAGCACTGGGTACACCGGGGAGCTGTTTTTT

d_call: .
clone_size: .
v_call: TRBV24-1
j_call: TRBJ2-5
cdr3_aa: CATSDFTQGQETQYF
cdr3_nt: TGTGCCACCAGTGATTTTACTCAGGGCCAAGAGACCCAGTACTTC

d_call: .
clone_size: few
v_call: TRBV6-6
j_call: TRBJ2-2
cdr3_aa: CASSSTGELFF
cdr3_nt: TGTGCCAGCAGTTCTACCGGGGAGCTGTTTTTT

d_call: TRBD2
clone_size: .
v_call: TRBV6-2/TRBV6-3
j_call: TRBJ2-3
cdr3_aa: CASSIPSGERADTQYF
cdr3_nt: TGTGCCAGCAGTATCCCTAGCGGGGAAAGGGCAGATACGCAGTATTTT

d_call: TRBD2
clone_size: .
v_call: TRBV12-3/TRBV12-4
j_call: TRBJ2-1
cdr3_aa: CASSSGTTHNEQFF
cdr3_nt: TGTGCCAGCAGTTCCGGGACTACCCACAATGAGCAGTTCTTC

d_call: .
clone_size: .
v_call: TRBV20-1
j_call: TRBJ1-1
cdr3_aa: CSARLSGTGPTTEAFF
cdr3_nt: TGCAGTGCTAGACTTTCGGGTACAGGGCCGACCACTGAAGCTTTCTTT

d_call: .
clone_size: .
v_call: TRBV29-1
j_call: TRBJ1-1
cdr3_aa: CSLWRGTGTEAFF
cdr3_nt: TGCAGCCTCTGGCGTGGGACGGGCACTGAAGCTTTCTTT

d_call: .
clone_size: .
v_call: TRBV3-1
j_call: TRBJ1-2
cdr3_aa: CASSRTENYGYTF
cdr3_nt: TGTGCCAGCAGTCGGACCGAGAACTATGGCTACACCTTC

d_call: TRBD1
clone_size: .
v_call: TRBV5-1
j_call: TRBJ2-6
cdr3_aa: CASSLSWTGARSGANVLTF
cdr3_nt: TGCGCCAGCAGCTTATCCTGGACAGGGGCACGCTCTGGGGCCAACGTCCTGACTTTC

d_call: .
clone_size: .
v_call: TRBV3-1
j_call: TRBJ1-2
cdr3_aa: CASSLFPGDNYGYTF
cdr3_nt: TGTGCCAGCAGCCTTTTCCCTGGGGACAATTATGGCTACACCTTC

d_call: .
clone_size: .
v_call: TRBV29-1
j_call: TRBJ1-4
cdr3_aa: CSVEEGGGLGTNEKLFF
cdr3_nt: TGCAGCGTTGAAGAAGGCGGGGGCTTGGGGACTAATGAAAAACTGTTTTTT

d_call: .
clone_size: .
v_call: TRBV29-1
j_call: TRBJ2-7
cdr3_aa: CSLVAEQYF
cdr3_nt: TGCAGCCTAGTAGCCGAGCAGTACTTC

d_call: TRBD1
clone_size: .
v_call: TRBV18
j_call: TRBJ2-6
cdr3_aa: CASSSTGGEGANVLTF
cdr3_nt: TGTGCCAGCTCATCGACAGGGGGCGAGGGGGCCAACGTCCTGACTTTC

d_call: .
clone_size: .
v_call: TRBV24-1
j_call: TRBJ2-7
cdr3_aa: CATRRGYEQYF
cdr3_nt: TGTGCCACCCGGCGGGGCTACGAGCAGTACTTC

d_call: TRBD2
clone_size: .
v_call: TRBV20-1
j_call: TRBJ2-3
cdr3_aa: CSALKGGGAIGTQYF
cdr3_nt: TGCAGTGCTTTAAAGGGCGGGGGGGCGATCGGAACGCAGTATTTT

d_call: TRBD1
clone_size: .
v_call: TRBV9
j_call: TRBJ1-2
cdr3_aa: CASSVRQGGYGYTF
cdr3_nt: TGTGCCAGCAGCGTAAGACAGGGAGGCTATGGCTACACCTTC

d_call: .
clone_size: .
v_call: TRBV4-3
j_call: TRBJ1-5
cdr3_aa: CASSQEVSQPQHF
cdr3_nt: TGCGCCAGCAGCCAAGAAGTATCCCAGCCCCAGCATTTT

d_call: TRBD2
clone_size: .
v_call: TRBV29-1
j_call: TRBJ2-1
cdr3_aa: CSEVAGGNEQFF
cdr3_nt: TGCAGCGAGGTAGCGGGGGGGAATGAGCAGTTCTTC

d_call: .
clone_size: .
v_call: TRBV7-2
j_call: TRBJ2-4
cdr3_aa: CASSQSGIQYF
cdr3_nt: TGTGCCAGCAGCCAAAGCGGCATTCAGTACTTC